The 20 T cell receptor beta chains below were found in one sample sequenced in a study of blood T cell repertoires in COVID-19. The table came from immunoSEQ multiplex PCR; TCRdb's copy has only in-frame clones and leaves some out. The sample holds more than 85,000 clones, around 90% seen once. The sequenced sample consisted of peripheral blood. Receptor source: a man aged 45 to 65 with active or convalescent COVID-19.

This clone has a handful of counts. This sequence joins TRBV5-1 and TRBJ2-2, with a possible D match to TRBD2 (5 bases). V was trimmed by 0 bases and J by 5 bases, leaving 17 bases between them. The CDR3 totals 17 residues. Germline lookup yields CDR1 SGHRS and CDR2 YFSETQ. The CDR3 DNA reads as TGCGCCAGCAGCTTGGTGTCGGGGAGAGGAGATACCGGGGAGCTGTTTTTT. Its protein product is CASSLVSGRGDTGELFF.

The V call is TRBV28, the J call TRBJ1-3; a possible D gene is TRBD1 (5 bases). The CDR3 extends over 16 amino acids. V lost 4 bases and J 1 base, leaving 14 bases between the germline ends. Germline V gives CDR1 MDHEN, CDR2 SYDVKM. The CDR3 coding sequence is TGTGCCAGCAGTTCCCTGGGGCAGGCTTCTGGAAACACCATATATTTT. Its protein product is CASSSLGQASGNTIYF.

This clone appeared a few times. This CDR3 reads CASSLGQGADTEAFF. Written as DNA, the CDR3 is TGTGCCAGCAGCTTGGGACAGGGGGCCGACACTGAAGCTTTCTTT. This chain connects TRBV7-9 to TRBJ1-1; 12 bases fit TRBD1. Germline V gene sequence: CDR1 SEHNR, CDR2 FQNEAQ (reference sequence). There are 15 residues in the CDR3. V lost 3 bases and J lost 3; bases outside the gene matches: 2.

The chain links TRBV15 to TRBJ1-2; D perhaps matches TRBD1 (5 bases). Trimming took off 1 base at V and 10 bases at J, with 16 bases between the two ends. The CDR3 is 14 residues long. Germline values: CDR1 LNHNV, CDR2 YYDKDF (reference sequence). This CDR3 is CATSRVGQGWDYTF. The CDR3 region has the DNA TGTGCCACCAGCAGAGTGGGGCAGGGATGGGACTACACCTTC.

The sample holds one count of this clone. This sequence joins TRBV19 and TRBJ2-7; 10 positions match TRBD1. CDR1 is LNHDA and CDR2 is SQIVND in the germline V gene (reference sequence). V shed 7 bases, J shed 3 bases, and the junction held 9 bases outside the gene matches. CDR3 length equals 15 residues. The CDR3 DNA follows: TGTGCCAGTACCCCAGGGGGGGACAGGGGCTACGAGCAGTACTTC. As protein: CASTPGGDRGYEQYF.

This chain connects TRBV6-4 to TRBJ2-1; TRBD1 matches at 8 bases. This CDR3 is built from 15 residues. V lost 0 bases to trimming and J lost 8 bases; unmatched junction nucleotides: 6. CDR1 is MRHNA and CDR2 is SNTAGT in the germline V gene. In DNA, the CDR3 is TGTGCCAGCAGTGACTCTTGGGCAGGGGGCGATGAGCAGTTCTTC. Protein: CASSDSWAGGDEQFF.

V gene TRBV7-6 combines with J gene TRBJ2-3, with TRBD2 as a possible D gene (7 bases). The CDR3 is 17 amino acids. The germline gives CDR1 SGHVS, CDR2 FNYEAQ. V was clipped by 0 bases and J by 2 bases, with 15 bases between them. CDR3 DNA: TGTGCCAGCAGCTTAGCTCGGGCGGGGGCACTCACAGATACGCAGTATTTT. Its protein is CASSLARAGALTDTQYF.

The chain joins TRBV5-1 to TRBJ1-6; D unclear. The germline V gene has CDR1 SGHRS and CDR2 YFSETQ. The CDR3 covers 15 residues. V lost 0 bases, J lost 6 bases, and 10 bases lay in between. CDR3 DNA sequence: TGCGCCAGCAGCTTGGTTGGTGAGGGTAATTCACCCCTCCACTTT. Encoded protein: CASSLVGEGNSPLHF.

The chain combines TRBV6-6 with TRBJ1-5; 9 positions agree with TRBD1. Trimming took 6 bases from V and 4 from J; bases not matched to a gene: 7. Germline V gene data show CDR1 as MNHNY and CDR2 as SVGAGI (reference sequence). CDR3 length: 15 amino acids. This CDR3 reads CASSSGTGQNQPQHF. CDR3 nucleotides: TGTGCCAGCAGCTCCGGGACAGGGCAAAATCAGCCCCAGCATTTT.

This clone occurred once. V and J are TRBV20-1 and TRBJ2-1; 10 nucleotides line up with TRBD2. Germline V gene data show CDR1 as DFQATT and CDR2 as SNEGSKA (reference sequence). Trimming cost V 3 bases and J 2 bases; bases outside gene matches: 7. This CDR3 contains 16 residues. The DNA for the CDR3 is TGCAGTGCTAGTCTCCTAGCGGGGGCCCCCTACAATGAGCAGTTCTTC. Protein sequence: CSASLLAGAPYNEQFF.

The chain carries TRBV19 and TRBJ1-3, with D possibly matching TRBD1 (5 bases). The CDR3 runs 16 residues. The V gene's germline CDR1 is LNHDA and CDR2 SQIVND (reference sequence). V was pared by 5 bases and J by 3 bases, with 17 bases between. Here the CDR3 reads CASSADRKEIGNTIYF. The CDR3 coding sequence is TGTGCCAGTAGTGCAGACAGAAAAGAAATTGGAAACACCATATATTTT.

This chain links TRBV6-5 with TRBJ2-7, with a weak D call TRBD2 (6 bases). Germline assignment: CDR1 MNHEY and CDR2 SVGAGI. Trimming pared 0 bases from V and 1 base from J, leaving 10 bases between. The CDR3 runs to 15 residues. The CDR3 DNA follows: TGTGCCAGCAGTTACTCCCGGGGGAGGTCCTACGAGCAGTACTTC. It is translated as CASSYSRGRSYEQYF.

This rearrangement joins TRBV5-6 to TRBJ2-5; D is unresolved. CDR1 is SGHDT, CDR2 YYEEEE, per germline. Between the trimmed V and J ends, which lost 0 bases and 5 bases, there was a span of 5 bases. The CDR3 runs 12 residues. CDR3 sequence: CASSLASETQYF. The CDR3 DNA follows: TGTGCCAGCAGCTTGGCTTCTGAGACCCAGTACTTC.

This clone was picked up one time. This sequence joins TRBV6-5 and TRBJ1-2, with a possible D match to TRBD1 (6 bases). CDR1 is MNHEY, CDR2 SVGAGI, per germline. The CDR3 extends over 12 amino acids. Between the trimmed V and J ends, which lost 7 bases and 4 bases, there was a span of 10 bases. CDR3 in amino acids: CASTQGGYGYTF. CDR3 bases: TGTGCCAGCACGCAAGGGGGCTATGGCTACACCTTC.

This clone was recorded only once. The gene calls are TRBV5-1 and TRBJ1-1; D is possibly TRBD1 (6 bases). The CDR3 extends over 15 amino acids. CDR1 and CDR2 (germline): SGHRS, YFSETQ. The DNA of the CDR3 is TGCGCGTCGAGGGTGGGCCAGGGGATGAACACTGAAGCTTTCTTT. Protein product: CASRVGQGMNTEAFF.

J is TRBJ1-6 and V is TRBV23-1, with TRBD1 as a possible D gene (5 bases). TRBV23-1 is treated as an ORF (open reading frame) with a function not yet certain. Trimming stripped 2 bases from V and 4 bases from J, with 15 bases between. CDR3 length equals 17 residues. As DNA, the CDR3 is TGCGCCAGCAGTCAAATTATTGGGGCAAATTATAATTCACCCCTCCACTTT. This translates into CASSQIIGANYNSPLHF.

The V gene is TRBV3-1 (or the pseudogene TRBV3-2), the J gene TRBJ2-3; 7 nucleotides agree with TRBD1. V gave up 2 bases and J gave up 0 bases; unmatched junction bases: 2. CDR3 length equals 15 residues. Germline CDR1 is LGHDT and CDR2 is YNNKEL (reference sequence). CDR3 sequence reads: CASSQPGQSTDTQYF. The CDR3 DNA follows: TGTGCCAGCAGCCAACCGGGACAGAGCACAGATACGCAGTATTTT.

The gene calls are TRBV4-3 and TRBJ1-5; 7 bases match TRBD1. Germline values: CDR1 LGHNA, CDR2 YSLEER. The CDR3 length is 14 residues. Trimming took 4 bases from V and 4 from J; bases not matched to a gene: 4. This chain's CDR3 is CASSPRQGNQPQHF. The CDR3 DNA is TGCGCCAGCAGCCCCAGACAGGGAAATCAGCCCCAGCATTTT.

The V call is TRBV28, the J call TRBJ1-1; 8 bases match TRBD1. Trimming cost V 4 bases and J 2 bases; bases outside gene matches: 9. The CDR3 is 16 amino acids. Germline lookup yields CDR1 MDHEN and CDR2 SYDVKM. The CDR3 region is CASSSSGGVGNTEAFF. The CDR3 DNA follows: TGTGCCAGCAGTTCTTCAGGGGGCGTAGGAAACACTGAAGCTTTCTTT.

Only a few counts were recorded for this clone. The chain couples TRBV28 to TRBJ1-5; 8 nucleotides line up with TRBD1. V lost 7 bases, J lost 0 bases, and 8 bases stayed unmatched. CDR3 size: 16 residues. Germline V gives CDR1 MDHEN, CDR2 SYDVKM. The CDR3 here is CASTGQGGYSNQPQHF. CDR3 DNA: TGTGCCAGCACCGGACAGGGAGGCTATAGCAATCAGCCCCAGCATTTT. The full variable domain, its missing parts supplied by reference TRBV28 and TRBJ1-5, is DVKVTQSSRYLVKRTGEKVFLECVQDMDHENMFWYRQDPGLGLRLIYFSYDVKMKEKGDIPEGYSVSREKKERFSLILESASTNQTSMYLCASTGQGGYSNQPQHFGDGTRLSIL.